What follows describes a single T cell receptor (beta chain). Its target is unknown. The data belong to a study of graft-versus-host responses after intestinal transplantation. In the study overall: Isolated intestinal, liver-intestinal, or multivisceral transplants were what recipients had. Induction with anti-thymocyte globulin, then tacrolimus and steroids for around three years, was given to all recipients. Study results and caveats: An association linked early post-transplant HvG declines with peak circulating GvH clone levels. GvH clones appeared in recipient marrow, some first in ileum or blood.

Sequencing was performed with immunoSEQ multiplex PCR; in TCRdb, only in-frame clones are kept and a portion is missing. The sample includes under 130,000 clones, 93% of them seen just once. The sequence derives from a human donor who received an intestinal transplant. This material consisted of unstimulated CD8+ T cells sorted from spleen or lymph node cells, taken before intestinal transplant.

This chain's CDR3 is CASSGISGTDNEQFF. In nucleotides, the CDR3 is TGTGCCAGCAGCGGAATCTCCGGGACTGACAATGAGCAGTTCTTC. The chain couples TRBV7-9 to TRBJ2-1; TRBD2 might be the D (6 bases). This CDR3 comprises 15 residues. Trimming removed 5 bases from V and 5 bases from J, with 16 bases in between. Germline V gives CDR1 SEHNR, CDR2 FQNEAQ (reference sequence).